This TCR beta chain was sequenced during a study of blood T cell repertoires in COVID-19. Turning to the study itself: The samples span acute and convalescent COVID-19 from the United States, Italy and Spain.

Note on this clone: Within the sample, other DNA sequences also encode this same CDR3.

Clones were read by immunoSEQ multiplex PCR, and TCRdb kept only the in-frame ones, dropping some. The sample lists approximately 140,000 clones, approximately 83% occurring once. The TCR comes from a man in his 70s with acute or convalescent COVID-19. The sequencing sample was made of peripheral blood.

In DNA form, the CDR3 reads TGTGCCACCAGCAGAGATCGGGGGGGATACGAGCAGTACTTC. Amino acid sequence: CATSRDRGGYEQYF. This chain joins TRBV15 and TRBJ2-7, with TRBD2 matching over 8 bases. V lost 0 bases, J lost 4 bases, and 2 bases stayed unmatched. Germline V CDR1 and CDR2: LNHNV, YYDKDF (reference sequence). This CDR3 comprises 14 residues.